This T cell receptor beta chain was profiled in a study of blood T cell repertoires in COVID-19. The CDR3 length is 14 residues. In germline, CDR1 is MNHEY, CDR2 SMNVEV (reference sequence). V lost 3 bases, J lost 2 bases, and 11 bases lay in between. Sequencing used immunoSEQ multiplex PCR; TCRdb keeps in-frame clones, though not all of them. The repertoire includes 68,000 or so clones, 87% of them detected once, and around 3.6% sits in the top ten. Sequencing was performed on peripheral blood. The sequence derives from a woman in her forties or fifties with COVID-19, enrolled during active disease. The J gene is TRBJ2-7, the V gene TRBV27, with D unclear. The CDR3 DNA reads TGTGCCAGCAGTTTCTCAGTCAATACCTACGAGCAGTACTTC. Residues: CASSFSVNTYEQYF.